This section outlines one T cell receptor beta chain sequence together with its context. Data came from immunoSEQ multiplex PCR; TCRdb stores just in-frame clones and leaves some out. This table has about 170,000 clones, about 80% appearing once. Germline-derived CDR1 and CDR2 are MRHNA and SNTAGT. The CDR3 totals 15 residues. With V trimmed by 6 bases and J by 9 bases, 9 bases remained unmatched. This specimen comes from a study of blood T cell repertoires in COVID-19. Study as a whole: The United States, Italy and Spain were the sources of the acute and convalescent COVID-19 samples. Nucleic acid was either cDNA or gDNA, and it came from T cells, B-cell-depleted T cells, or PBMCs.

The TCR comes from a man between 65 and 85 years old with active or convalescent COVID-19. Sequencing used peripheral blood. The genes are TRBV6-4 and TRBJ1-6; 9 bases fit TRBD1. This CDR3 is CASRGEGTGSSPLHF. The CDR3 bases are TGTGCCAGCAGGGGGGAAGGGACAGGGAGTTCACCCCTCCACTTT.